This T cell receptor beta chain was captured in a study of blood T cell repertoires in COVID-19. The wider study: Material from acute and convalescent COVID-19 was sourced from the United States, Italy and Spain.

The participants were between roughly 18 and 100 years old and came from about two dozen US areas. Each recovered donor of Cohort 3 presented with two negative PCRs, clearance, or symptom resolution. V lost 8 bases to trimming and J lost 7 bases; unmatched junction nucleotides: 3. Germline V CDR1 and CDR2: MNHEY, SVGAGI. The CDR3 is 12 amino acids. In the authors' methods: Reference gene primer amplification in the assay estimated nucleated cell counts. Profiled with immunoSEQ multiplex PCR; TCRdb holds only in-frame clones, not every one. V and J calls and clone size are as listed in that table; D and trimming were resolved from the DNA. The sample carries 150,000 to 200,000 clones, 65% to 90% recorded once.

The receptor comes from a man aged 40-50 years who had recovered from COVID-19. The chain has TRBV6-5 and TRBJ2-4; TRBD2 aligns across 9 bases. The sample was PBMCs or T cells enriched from blood (not recorded which). The CDR3: CASAGGGNIQYF. CDR3 DNA: TGTGCCAGCGCGGGAGGGGGGAACATTCAGTACTTC.